This T cell receptor beta chain originates from a study of blood T cells in healthy people across ages. Trimming cost V 6 bases and J 0 bases, with 12 bases left between them. Germline V lookup: CDR1 MDHEN, CDR2 SYDVKM. This CDR3 has 14 residues. This clonotype came up many times. No antigen is known for it. The authors ran a second PCR of roughly 6 to 12 cycles using a sample-barcoded 5' primer and a J-beta primer mix. A single record per CDR3 protein comes from TCRdb applying MiXCR to the 5' RACE reads. Of 1.5 million to 2 million distinct CDR3 sequences in the sample, 28% were seen once. Whole-study results and caveats: Both naive CD4+ cell counts and diversity were greater in long-lived donors than in aged donors. A strong correlation was seen between TCR beta diversity and naive T cell percentage.

The chain links TRBV28 to TRBJ2-7; perhaps TRBD2 as D (7 bases). Sample: blood. The receptor was derived from a woman under 40 in good health. The CDR3 region has the DNA TGTGCCAGCAGAACGGGGGGCCTCTCCTACGAGCAGTACTTC. Translated, it gives CASRTGGLSYEQYF.